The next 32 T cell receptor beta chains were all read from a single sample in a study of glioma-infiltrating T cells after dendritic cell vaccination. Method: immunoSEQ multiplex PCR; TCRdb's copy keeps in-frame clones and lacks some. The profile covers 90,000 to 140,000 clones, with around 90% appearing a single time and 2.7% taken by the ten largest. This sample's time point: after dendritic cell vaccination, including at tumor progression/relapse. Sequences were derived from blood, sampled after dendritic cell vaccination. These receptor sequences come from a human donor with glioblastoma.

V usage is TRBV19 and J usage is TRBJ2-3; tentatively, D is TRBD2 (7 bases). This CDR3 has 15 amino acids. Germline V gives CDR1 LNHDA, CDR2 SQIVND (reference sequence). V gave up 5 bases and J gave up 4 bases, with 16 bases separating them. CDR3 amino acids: CASSLQGGIADTQYF. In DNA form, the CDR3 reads TGTGCCAGTAGTCTACAGGGAGGGATAGCAGATACGCAGTATTTT.

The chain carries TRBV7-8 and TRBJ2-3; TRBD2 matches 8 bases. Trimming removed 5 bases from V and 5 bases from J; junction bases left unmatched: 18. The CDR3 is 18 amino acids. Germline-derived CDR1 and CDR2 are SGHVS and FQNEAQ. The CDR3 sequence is CASSRSTGTRVFQDTQYF. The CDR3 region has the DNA TGTGCCAGCAGCAGATCCACCGGGACTAGAGTTTTCCAAGATACGCAGTATTTT.

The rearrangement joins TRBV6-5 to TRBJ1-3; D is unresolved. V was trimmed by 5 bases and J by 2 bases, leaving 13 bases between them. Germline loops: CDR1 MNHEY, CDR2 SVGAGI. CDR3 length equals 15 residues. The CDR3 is CASSRSLAPGNTIYF. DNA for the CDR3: TGTGCCAGCAGTAGGAGTTTGGCTCCTGGAAACACCATATATTTT.

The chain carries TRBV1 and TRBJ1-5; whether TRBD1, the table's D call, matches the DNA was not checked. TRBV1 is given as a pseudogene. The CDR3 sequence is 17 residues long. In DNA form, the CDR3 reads TGCACCAGCAGCCAAGATTCTAAGGGGGTGAGCAATCAGCCCCAGCATTTT. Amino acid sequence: CTSSQDSKGVSNQPQHF.

This chain's CDR3 is CACRGSNEKLFF. The DNA for the CDR3 is TGTGCCTGCAGGGGTAGCAATGAAAAACTGTTTTTT. The V call is TRBV30, the J call TRBJ1-4, with D possibly matching TRBD1 (6 bases). Germline assignment: CDR1 GTSNPN and CDR2 SVGIG (reference sequence). Between the trimmed V and J ends, which lost 6 bases and 5 bases, there was a span of 10 bases. This CDR3 spans 12 amino acids.

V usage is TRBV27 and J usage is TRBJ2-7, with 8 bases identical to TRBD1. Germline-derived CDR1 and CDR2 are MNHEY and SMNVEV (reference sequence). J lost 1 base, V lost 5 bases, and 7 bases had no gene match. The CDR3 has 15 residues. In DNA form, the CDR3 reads TGTGCCAGCAGTCAGGGACAGGCGGAGTCCTACGAGCAGTACTTC. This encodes CASSQGQAESYEQYF.

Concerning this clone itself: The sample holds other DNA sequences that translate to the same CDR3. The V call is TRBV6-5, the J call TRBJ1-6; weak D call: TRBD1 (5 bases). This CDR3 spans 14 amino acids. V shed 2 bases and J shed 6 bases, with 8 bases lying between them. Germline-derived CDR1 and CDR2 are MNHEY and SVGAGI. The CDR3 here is CASSYDSPNSPLHF. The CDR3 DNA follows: TGTGCCAGCAGTTACGACAGTCCTAATTCACCCCTCCACTTT.

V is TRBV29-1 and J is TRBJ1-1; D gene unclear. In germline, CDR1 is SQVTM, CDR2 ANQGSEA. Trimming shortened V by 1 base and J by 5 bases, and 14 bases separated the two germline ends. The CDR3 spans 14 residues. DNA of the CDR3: TGCAGCGTTGAAGTACAGACTGCGGGGACTGAAGCTTTCTTT. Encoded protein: CSVEVQTAGTEAFF.

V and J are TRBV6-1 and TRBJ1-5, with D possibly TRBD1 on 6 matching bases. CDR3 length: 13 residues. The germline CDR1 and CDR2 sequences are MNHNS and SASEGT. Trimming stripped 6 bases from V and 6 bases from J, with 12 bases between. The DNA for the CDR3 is TGTGCCAGCAGAGGGGGGGCCCCTCAGCCCCAGCATTTT. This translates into CASRGGAPQPQHF.

This chain's CDR3 is CASSFYRGNSPLHF. CDR3 DNA sequence: TGTGCCAGCAGCTTTTACAGGGGTAATTCACCCCTCCACTTT. The V call is TRBV5-6, the J call TRBJ1-6; 7 bases are shared with TRBD1. Germline CDR1 and CDR2: SGHDT and YYEEEE. Losses at the gene ends were 2 bases for V and 6 bases for J; bases not matched to a gene: 2. CDR3 size: 14 residues. The variable domain in full, with the rest retrieved from reference TRBV5-6 and TRBJ1-6, is DAGVTQSPTHLIKTRGQQVTLRCSPKSGHDTVSWYQQALGQGPQFIFQYYEEEERQRGNFPDRFSGHQFPNYSSELNVNALLLGDSALYLCASSFYRGNSPLHFGNGTRLTVT.

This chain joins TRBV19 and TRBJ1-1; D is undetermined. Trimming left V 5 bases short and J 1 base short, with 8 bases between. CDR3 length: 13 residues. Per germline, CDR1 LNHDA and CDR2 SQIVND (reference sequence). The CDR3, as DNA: TGTGCCAGTAGTCTCTATAGGAACACTGAAGCTTTCTTT. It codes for CASSLYRNTEAFF.

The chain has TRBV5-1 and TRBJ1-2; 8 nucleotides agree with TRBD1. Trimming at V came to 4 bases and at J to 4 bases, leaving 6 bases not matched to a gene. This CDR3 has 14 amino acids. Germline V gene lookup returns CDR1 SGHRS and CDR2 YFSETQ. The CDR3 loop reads CASSRGQEGYGYTF. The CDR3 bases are TGCGCCAGCAGCCGGGGACAGGAGGGCTATGGCTACACCTTC. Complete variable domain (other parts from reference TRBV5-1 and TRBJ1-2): KAGVTQTPRYLIKTRGQQVTLSCSPISGHRSVSWYQQTPGQGLQFLFEYFSETQRNKGNFPGRFSGRQFSNSRSEMNVSTLELGDSALYLCASSRGQEGYGYTFGSGTRLTVV.

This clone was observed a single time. The CDR3 loop is CASGLDRNTGELFF. CDR3 sequence (DNA): TGCGCCAGCGGTCTAGACCGGAACACCGGGGAGCTGTTTTTT. The chain joins TRBV5-1 to TRBJ2-2; no clear D. This CDR3 is 14 amino acids long. Germline V gives CDR1 SGHRS, CDR2 YFSETQ. Deletions cut 7 bases from V and 1 base from J, with 11 bases between.

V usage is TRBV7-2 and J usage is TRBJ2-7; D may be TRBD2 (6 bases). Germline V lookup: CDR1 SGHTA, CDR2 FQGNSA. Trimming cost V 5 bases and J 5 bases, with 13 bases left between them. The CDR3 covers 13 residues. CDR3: CASSNVGGDEQYF. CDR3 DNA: TGTGCCAGCAGCAATGTCGGAGGGGACGAGCAGTACTTC.

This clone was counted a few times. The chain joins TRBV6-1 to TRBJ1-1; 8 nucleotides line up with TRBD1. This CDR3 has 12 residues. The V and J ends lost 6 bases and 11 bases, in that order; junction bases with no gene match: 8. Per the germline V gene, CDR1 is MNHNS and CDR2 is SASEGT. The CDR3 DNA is TGTGCCAGCAGGGGACAGGTGGGAAGGGCTTTCTTT. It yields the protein CASRGQVGRAFF.

The DNA of the CDR3 is TGTGCCAGCAGCTCGCCCCCCCCCACTGCGGGGGGCTACACCTTC. Its protein product is CASSSPPPTAGGYTF. The chain has TRBV5-4 and TRBJ1-2, with D unresolved. This CDR3 has 15 amino acids. Germline CDR1 reads SGHNT; CDR2 reads YYREEE (reference sequence). Trimming shortened V by 3 bases and J by 8 bases, and 20 bases separated the two germline ends.

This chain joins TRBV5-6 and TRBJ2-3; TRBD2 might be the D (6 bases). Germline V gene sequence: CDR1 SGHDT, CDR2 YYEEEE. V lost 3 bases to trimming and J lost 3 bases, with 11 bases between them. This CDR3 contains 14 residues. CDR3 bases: TGTGCCAGCAGCTGGAAAAGCGGGACAGATACGCAGTATTTT. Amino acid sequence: CASSWKSGTDTQYF.

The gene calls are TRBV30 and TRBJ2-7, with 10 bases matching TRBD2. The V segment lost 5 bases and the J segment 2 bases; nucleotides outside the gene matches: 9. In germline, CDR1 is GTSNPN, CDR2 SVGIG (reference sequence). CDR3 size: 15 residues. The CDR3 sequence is CAWVAGGNPPYEQYF. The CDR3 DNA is TGTGCCTGGGTAGCGGGAGGAAACCCCCCCTACGAGCAGTACTTC.

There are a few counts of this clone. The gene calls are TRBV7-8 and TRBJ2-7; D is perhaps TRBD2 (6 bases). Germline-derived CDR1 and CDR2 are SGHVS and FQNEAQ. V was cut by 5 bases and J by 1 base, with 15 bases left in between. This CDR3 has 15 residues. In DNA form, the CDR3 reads TGTGCCAGCAGCCATAGCGGCCTGTTTTCCTACGAGCAGTACTTC. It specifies CASSHSGLFSYEQYF. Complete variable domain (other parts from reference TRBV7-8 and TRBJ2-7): GAGVSQSPRYKVAKRGQDVALRCDPISGHVSLFWYQQALGQGPEFLTYFQNEAQLDKSGLPSDRFFAERPEGSVSTLKIQRTQQEDSAVYLCASSHSGLFSYEQYFGPGTRLTVT.

The CDR3 here is CASSFVGNTGELFF. As DNA, the CDR3 is TGTGCCAGCAGCTTTGTCGGGAACACCGGGGAGCTGTTTTTT. The rearrangement links TRBV11-2 to TRBJ2-2; D gene ambiguous. V shed 3 bases and J shed 1 base, with 6 bases lying between them. The CDR3 contains 14 residues. CDR1 and CDR2 (germline): SGHAT, FQNNGV.

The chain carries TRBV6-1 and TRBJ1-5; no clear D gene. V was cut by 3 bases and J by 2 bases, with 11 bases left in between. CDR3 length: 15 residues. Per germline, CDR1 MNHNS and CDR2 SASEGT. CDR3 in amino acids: CASSEEVSGNQPQHF. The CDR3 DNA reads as TGTGCCAGCAGTGAGGAGGTTTCGGGCAATCAGCCCCAGCATTTT.

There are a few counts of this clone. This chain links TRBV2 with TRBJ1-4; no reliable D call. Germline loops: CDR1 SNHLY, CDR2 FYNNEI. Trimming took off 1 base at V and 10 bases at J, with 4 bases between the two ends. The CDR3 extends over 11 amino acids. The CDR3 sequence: CASSEGGKLFF. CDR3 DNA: TGTGCCAGCAGTGAAGGCGGAAAACTGTTTTTT.

This CDR3 reads CACIYRGYSGNTIYF. DNA for the CDR3: TGTGCCTGCATTTACAGGGGTTACTCTGGAAACACCATATATTTT. The chain employs TRBV30 and TRBJ1-3, with 7 nucleotides matching TRBD1. This CDR3 contains 15 residues. In germline, CDR1 is GTSNPN, CDR2 SVGIG (reference sequence). The J segment lost 0 bases and the V segment lost 6 bases, leaving 8 bases of the junction unmatched. Looking up the rest from reference TRBV30 and TRBJ1-3 gives the full variable domain: SQTIHQWPATLVQPVGSPLSLECTVEGTSNPNLYWYRQAAGRGLQLLFYSVGIGQISSEVPQNLSASRPQDRQFILSSKKLLLSDSGFYLCACIYRGYSGNTIYFGEGSWLTVV.

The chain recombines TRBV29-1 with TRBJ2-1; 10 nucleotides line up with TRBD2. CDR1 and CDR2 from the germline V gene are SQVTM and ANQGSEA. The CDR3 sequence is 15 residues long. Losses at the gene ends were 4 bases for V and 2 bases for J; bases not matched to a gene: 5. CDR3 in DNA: TGCAGCGTTGTTCTAGCGGGAGTCCCCTACAATGAGCAGTTCTTC. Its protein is CSVVLAGVPYNEQFF.

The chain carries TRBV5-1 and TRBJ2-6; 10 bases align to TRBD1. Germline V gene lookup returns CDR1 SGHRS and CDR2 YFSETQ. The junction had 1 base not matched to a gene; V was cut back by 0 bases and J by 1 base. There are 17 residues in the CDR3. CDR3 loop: CASSLEGQGSGANVLTF. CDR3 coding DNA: TGCGCCAGCAGCTTGGAGGGACAGGGGTCTGGGGCCAACGTCCTGACTTTC.

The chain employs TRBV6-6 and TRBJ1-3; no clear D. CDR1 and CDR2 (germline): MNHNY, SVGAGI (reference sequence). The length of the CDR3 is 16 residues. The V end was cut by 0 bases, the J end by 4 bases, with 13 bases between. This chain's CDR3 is CASSYSPRNYGNTIYF. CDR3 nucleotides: TGTGCCAGCAGTTACTCACCGCGGAATTACGGAAACACCATATATTTT.

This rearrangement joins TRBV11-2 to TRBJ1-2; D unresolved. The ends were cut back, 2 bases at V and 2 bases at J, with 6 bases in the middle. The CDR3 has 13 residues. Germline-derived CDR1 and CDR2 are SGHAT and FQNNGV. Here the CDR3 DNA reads TGTGCCAGCAGCTTACAGGCAAACTATGGCTACACCTTC. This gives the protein CASSLQANYGYTF.

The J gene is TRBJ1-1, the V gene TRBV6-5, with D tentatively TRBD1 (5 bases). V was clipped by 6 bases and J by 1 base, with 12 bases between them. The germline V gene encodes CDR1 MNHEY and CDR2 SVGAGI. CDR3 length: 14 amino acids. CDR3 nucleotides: TGTGCCAGCAGCCGGCCGGGGGGGAACACTGAAGCTTTCTTT. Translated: CASSRPGGNTEAFF.

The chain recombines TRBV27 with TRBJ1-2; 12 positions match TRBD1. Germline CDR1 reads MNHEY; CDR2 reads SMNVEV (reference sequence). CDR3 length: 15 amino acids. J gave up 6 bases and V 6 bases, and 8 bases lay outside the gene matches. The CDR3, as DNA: TGTGCCAGCAGCTTCTCCGGGACAGGGGGCGATGGCTACACCTTC. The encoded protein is CASSFSGTGGDGYTF.

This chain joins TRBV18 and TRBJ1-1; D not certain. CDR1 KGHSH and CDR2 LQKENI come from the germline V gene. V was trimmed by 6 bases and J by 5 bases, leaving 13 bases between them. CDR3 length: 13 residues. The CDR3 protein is CASSLEEGTEAFF. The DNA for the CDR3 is TGTGCCAGCTCCCTTGAAGAGGGAACTGAAGCTTTCTTT. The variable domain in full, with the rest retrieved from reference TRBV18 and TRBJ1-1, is NAGVMQNPRHLVRRRGQEARLRCSPMKGHSHVYWYRQLPEEGLKFMVYLQKENIIDESGMPKERFSAEFPKEGPSILRIQQVVRGDSAAYFCASSLEEGTEAFFGQGTRLTVV.

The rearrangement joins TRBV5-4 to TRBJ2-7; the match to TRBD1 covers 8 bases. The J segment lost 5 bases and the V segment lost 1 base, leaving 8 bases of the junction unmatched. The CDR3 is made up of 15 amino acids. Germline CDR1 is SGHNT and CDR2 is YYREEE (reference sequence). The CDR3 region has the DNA TGTGCCAGCAGCTTGTCAGGGGGCTCTTATGACGAGCAGTACTTC. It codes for CASSLSGGSYDEQYF.

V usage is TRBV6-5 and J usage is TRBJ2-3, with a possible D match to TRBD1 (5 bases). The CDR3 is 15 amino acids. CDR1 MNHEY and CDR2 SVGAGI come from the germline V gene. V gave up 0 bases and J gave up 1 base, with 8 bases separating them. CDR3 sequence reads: CASSYSGLGTDTQYF. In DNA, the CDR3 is TGTGCCAGCAGTTACTCGGGGCTTGGCACAGATACGCAGTATTTT.